This T cell receptor beta chain is from a study of blood T cell repertoires in COVID-19 (dated by TCRdb to 2018 to 2021). In terms of the full investigation: The collaborator samples originated in the United States, Italy and Spain and spanned the acute and convalescent phases of COVID-19. The repertoires were released in a freely available public database intended as a resource for research on the immune response to SARS-CoV-2. The sample metadata nearly always contained a de-identified subject ID, COVID-19 status, age in years and sex. The samples were drawn from the first 160 participants of the ongoing ImmuneRACE study and from 950 to 1,500 subjects provided by 6 global collaborators. Where HLA class I and class II types were available, the types were taken from metadata supplied by the sample provider, not from assay-based typing. Subjects who had been exposed to COVID-19, were actively infected with it, or had recovered from it provided the deeply sampled blood TCRbeta repertoires that made up the dataset. The material from the prospective study consisted of cDNA or gDNA derived from T cells, B-cell-depleted T cells, or PBMCs.

The CDR3, cysteine through phenylalanine, is 15 amino acids long. Only the CDR3 part of the read is kept: 45 bases, read in frame from the first base. From a lookup of the germline V gene, CDR1 and CDR2 are SNHLY and FYNNEI. Trimming removed 4 bases from V and 0 bases from J, leaving 12 bases between the germline ends. The investigation overall reported the following: Clinical and demographic metadata were provided uncurated, with the amount varying by source and participant.

Concerning this clone itself: Its specific antigen is unknown. Per-base qualities were not stored, and no clone one base away is much larger.

The immunoSEQ Assay, a bias-controlled multiplex PCR, was used to amplify TCRbeta CDR3 regions from genomic DNA. In the paper's pipeline: The number of nucleated cells in each sample was estimated by amplification of reference gene primers within the assay. To quantify the absolute abundance of each unique TCRbeta CDR3 rearrangement, sequence reads were collapsed and filtered. Productive Simpson clonality was computed per sample as the square root of Simpson's diversity index over productive rearrangements. This is the immuneACCESS table as TCRdb keeps it, with only in-frame sequences that have V and J called. A part of the clones is gone; compared with another copy, unresolved V genes explain less than half, and the rest is unexplained. V, J and clone size are those of that table, while D and trimming were read from the DNA. Across this sample there are some 120,000 clones, with over 75% seen only once. The ten biggest clones cover more than 0.9% of the sample.

The collaborating institutions used their own protocols to collect whole blood in K2EDTA tubes. For TCRbeta analysis, collaborators shipped samples in one of three forms: frozen whole blood, isolated PBMCs, or DNA extracted from either of those sample types. Sequenced material: peripheral blood. This clonotype originated in a woman aged 80 or over with acute or convalescent COVID-19. The chain links TRBV2 with TRBJ1-2; the D gene is not confidently resolved. CDR3 region: CASSVSNRANYGYTF. The sequenced DNA is TGTGCCAGCAGTGTCTCAAACAGAGCTAACTATGGCTACACCTTC.